This TCR beta chain was documented in a study of blood T cells in healthy people across ages. Background on the study: T cells yielded about one barcoded beta molecule per two cells through template switching.

The V end lost 3 bases, the J end lost 5 bases, and 11 bases lay between the germline ends. The CDR3 extends over 14 amino acids. Germline assignment: CDR1 LGHDT and CDR2 YNNKEL (reference sequence). This clonotype has only a few counts. Its antigen is not identified. A J-beta primer mix and a sample-barcoded 5' primer were used in a second PCR of about 7 to 11 cycles. Each cDNA molecule was tagged by a template-switch adaptor that had 12 random nucleotides. One entry per CDR3 protein, called by TCRdb with MiXCR from the 5' RACE reads. The sample lists some 1.4 million distinct CDR3 sequences, around 42% occurring once. Study-wide points: Since the PBMCs were unsorted, naive and antigen-experienced cells could not be conclusively compared.

Healthy Caucasian individuals from Russia aged about 6 to 90 were enrolled as donors. The V gene is TRBV3-1, the J gene TRBJ2-1; tentative D call: TRBD2 (6 bases). The TCR sequence derives from a woman younger than 30 in good health. The sequenced material came from blood. CDR3 region: CASSHAGGDNEQFF. The CDR3 DNA reads as TGTGCCAGCAGCCATGCCGGGGGAGACAATGAGCAGTTCTTC.